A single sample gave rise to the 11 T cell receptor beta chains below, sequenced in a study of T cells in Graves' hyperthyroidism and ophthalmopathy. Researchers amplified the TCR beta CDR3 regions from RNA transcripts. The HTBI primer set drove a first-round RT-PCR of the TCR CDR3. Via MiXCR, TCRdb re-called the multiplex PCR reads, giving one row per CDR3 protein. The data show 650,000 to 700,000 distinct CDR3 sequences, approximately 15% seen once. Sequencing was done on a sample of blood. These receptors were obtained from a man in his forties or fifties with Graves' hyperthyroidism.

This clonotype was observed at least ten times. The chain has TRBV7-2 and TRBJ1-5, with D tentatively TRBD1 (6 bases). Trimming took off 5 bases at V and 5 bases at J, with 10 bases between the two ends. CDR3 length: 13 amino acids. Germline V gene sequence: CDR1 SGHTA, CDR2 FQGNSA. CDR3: CASSHKGDQPQHF. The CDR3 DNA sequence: TGTGCCAGCAGCCACAAGGGGGATCAGCCCCAGCATTTT.

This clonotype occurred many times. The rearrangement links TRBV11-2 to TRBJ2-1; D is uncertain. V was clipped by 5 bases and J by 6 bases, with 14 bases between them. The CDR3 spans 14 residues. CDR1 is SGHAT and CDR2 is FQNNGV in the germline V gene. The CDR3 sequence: CASSQSRAANEQFF. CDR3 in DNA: TGTGCCAGCAGCCAGTCCCGCGCAGCCAATGAGCAGTTCTTC.

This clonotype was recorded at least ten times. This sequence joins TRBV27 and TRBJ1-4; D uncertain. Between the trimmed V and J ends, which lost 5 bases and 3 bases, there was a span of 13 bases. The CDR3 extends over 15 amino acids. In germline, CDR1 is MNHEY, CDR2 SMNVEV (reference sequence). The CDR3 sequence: CASSTTGSPNEKLFF. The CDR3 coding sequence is TGTGCCAGCAGTACGACGGGCAGCCCTAATGAAAAACTGTTTTTT.

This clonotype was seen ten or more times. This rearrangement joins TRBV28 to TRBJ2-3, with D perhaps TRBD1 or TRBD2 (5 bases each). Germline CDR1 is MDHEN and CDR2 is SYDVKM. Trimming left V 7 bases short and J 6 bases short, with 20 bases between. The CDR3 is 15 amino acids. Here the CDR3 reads CASTSGPLATDTQYF. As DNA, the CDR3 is TGTGCCAGCACTTCGGGACCCCTGGCTACGGATACGCAGTATTTT.

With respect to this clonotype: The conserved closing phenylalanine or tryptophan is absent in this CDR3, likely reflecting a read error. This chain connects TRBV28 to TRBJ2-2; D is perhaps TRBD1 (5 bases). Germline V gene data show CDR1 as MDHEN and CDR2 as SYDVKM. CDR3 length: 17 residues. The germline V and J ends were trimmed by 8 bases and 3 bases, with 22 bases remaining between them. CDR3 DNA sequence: TGTGCCAGCGGGCTGGGCAGGGCGGTTAAGTACACCGGGGAGCTGTTTTCT. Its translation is CASGLGRAVKYTGELFS.

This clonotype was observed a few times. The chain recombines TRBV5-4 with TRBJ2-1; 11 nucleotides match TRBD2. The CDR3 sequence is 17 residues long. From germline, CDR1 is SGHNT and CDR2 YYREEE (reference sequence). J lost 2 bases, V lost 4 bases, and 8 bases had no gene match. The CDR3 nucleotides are TGTGCCAGCAGCGCGGAACTAGCGGGAGCGGCCTACAATGAGCAGTTCTTC. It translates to CASSAELAGAAYNEQFF.

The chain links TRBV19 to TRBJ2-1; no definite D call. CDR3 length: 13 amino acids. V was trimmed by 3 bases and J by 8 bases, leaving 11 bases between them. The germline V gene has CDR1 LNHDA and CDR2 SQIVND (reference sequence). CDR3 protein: CASSILGEDEQFF. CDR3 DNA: TGTGCCAGTAGTATTTTAGGAGAGGATGAGCAGTTCTTC.

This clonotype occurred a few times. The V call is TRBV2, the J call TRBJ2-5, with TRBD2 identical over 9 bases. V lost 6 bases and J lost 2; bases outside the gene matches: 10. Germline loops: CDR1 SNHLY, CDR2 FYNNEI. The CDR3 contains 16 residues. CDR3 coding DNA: TGTGCCAGCAGGGAGCGGGCTAGCGGGATTCAAGAGACCCAGTACTTC. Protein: CASRERASGIQETQYF.

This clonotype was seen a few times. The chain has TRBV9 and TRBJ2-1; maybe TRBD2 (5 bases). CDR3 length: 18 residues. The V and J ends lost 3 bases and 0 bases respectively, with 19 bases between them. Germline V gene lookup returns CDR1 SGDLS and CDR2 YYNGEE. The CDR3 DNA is TGTGCCAGCAGCGCTCTAGCTTGGAGCCCAAGCTCCTACAATGAGCAGTTCTTC. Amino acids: CASSALAWSPSSYNEQFF.

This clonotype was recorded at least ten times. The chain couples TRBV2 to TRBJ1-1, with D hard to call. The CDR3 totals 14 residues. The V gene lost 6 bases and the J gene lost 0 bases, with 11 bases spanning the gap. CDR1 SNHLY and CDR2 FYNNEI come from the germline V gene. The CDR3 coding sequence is TGTGCCAGCAGGAGACACTTCATGAACACTGAAGCTTTCTTT. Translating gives CASRRHFMNTEAFF.

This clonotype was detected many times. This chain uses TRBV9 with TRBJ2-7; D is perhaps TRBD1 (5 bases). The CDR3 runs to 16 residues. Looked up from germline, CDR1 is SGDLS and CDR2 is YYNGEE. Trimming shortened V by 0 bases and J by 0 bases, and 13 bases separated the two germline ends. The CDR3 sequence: CASSVGSTGLSYEQYF. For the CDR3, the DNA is TGTGCCAGCAGCGTAGGATCTACAGGCCTCTCCTACGAGCAGTACTTC. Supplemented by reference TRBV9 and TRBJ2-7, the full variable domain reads DSGVTQTPKHLITATGQRVTLRCSPRSGDLSVYWYQQSLDQGLQFLIQYYNGEERAKGNILERFSAQQFPDLHSELNLSSLELGDSALYFCASSVGSTGLSYEQYFGPGTRLTVT.